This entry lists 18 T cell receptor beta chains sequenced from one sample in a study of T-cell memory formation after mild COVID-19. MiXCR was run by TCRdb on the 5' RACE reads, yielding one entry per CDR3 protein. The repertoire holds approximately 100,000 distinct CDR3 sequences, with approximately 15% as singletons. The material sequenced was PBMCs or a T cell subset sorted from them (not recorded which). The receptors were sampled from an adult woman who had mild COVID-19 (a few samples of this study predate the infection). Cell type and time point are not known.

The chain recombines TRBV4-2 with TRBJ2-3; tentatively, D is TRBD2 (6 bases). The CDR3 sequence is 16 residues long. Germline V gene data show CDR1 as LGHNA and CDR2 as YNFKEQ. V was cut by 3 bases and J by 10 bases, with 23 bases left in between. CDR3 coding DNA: TGTGCCAGCAGCCAGTCCGTCGGGACTGAGCTAAGGGCGCAGTATTTT. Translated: CASSQSVGTELRAQYF.

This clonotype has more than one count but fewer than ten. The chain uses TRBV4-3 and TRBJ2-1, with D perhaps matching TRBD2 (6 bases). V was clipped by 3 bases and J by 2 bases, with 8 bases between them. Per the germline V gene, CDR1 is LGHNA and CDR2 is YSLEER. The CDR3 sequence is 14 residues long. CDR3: CASSHGGTYNEQFF. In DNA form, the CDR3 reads TGCGCCAGCAGCCACGGGGGAACCTACAATGAGCAGTTCTTC.

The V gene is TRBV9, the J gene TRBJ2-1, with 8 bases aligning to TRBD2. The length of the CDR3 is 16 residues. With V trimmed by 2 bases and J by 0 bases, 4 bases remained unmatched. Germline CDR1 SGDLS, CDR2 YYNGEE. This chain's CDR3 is CASSVISGASYNEQFF. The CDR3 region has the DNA TGTGCCAGCAGCGTGATTAGCGGGGCCTCCTACAATGAGCAGTTCTTC.

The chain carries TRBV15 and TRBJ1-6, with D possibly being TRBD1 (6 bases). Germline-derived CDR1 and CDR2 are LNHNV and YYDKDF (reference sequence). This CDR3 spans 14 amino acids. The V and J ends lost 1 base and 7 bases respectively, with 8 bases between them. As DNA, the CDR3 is TGTGCCACCAGCAGAGGACAGGAGAATTCACCCCTCCACTTT. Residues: CATSRGQENSPLHF.

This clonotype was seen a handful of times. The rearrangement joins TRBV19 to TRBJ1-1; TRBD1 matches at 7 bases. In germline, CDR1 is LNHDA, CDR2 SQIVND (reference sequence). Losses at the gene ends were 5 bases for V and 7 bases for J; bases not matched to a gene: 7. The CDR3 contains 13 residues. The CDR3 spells CASSLQGPGEAFF. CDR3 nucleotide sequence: TGTGCCAGTAGTCTACAGGGGCCGGGTGAAGCTTTCTTT.

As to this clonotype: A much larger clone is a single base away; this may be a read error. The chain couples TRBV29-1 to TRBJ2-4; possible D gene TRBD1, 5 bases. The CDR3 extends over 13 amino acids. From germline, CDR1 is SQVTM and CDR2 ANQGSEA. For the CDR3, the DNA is TGCAGCGTTGAACAGGGCATCGGAAACAGTCAGTACTTC. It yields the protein CSVEQGIGNSQYF.

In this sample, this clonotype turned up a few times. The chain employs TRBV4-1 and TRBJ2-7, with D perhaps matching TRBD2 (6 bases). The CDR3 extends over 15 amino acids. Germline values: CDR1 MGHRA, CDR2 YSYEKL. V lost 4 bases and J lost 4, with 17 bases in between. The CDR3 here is CASSLNGDAGYEQYF. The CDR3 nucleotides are TGCGCCAGCAGCCTCAATGGGGACGCGGGATACGAGCAGTACTTC.

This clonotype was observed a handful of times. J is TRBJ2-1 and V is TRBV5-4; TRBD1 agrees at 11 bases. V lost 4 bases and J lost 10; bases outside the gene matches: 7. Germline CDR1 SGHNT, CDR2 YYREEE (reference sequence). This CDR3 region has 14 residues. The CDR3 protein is CASSLGQGALEQFF. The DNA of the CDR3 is TGTGCCAGCAGCCTAGGACAGGGGGCCCTGGAGCAGTTCTTC. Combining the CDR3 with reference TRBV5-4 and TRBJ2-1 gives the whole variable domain ETGVTQSPTHLIKTRGQQVTLRCSSQSGHNTVSWYQQALGQGPQFIFQYYREEENGRGNFPPRFSGLQFPNYSSELNVNALELDDSALYLCASSLGQGALEQFFGPGTRLTVL.

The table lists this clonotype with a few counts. The DNA for the CDR3 is TGTGCCAGCACCCCGTCGCCAGGGATCTTTTCCGGGGAGCTGTTTTTT. Encoded protein: CASTPSPGIFSGELFF. J is TRBJ2-2 and V is TRBV2; perhaps TRBD1 as D (5 bases). This CDR3 comprises 16 residues. V was cut by 7 bases and J by 6 bases, with 21 bases left in between. The V gene's germline CDR1 is SNHLY and CDR2 FYNNEI.

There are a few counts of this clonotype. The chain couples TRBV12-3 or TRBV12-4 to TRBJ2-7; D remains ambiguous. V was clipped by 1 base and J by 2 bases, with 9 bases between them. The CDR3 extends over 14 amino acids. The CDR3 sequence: CASSLVLGTYEQYF. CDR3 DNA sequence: TGTGCCAGCAGTTTAGTGCTAGGCACCTACGAGCAGTACTTC.

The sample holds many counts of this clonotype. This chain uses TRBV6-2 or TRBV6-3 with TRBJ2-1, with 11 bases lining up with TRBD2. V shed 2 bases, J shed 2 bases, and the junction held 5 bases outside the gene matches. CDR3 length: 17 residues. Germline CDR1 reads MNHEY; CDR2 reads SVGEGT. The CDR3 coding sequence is TGTGCCAGCAGTTACCACGAGACTAGCGGGACCTACAATGAGCAGTTCTTC. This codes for CASSYHETSGTYNEQFF.

Written as DNA, the CDR3 is TGTGCCAGCAGCTATCTCAATTCTGACACTGAAGCTTTCTTT. Translated: CASSYLNSDTEAFF. The J gene is TRBJ1-1, the V gene TRBV7-9; D unresolved. Deletions cut 4 bases from V and 3 bases from J, with 12 bases between. The V gene's germline CDR1 is SEHNR and CDR2 FQNEAQ (reference sequence). The CDR3 contains 14 residues.

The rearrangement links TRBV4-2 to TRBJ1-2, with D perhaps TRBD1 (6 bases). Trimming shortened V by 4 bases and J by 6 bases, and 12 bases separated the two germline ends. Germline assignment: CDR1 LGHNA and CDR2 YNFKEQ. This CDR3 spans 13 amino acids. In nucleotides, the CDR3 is TGTGCCAGCAGCCTTGGGGGGGGCCATGGCTACACCTTC. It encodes CASSLGGGHGYTF.

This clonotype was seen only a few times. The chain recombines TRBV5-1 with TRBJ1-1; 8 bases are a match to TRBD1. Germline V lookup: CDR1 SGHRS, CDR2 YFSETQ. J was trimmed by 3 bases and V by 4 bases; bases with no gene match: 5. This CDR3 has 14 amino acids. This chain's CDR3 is CASSTGTGDTEAFF. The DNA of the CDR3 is TGCGCCAGCAGCACAGGGACAGGTGACACTGAAGCTTTCTTT.

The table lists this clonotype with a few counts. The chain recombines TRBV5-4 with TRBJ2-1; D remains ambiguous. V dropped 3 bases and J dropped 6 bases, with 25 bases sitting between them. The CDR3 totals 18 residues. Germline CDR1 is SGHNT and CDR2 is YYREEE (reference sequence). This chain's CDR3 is CASSSDLVVGPGSNEQFF. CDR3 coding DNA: TGTGCCAGCAGCTCAGACCTCGTTGTGGGCCCGGGCAGCAATGAGCAGTTCTTC.

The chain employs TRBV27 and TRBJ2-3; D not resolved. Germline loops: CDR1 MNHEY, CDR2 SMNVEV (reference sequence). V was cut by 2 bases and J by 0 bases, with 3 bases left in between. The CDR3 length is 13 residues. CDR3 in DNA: TGTGCCAGCAGTTTAAAAAGCACAGATACGCAGTATTTT. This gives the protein CASSLKSTDTQYF.

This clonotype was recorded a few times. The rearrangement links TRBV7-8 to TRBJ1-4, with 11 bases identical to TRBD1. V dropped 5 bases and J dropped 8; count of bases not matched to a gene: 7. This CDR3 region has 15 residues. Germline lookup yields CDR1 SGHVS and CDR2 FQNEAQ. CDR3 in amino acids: CASSAWTGGGEKLFF. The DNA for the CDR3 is TGTGCCAGCAGCGCATGGACAGGGGGCGGGGAAAAACTGTTTTTT. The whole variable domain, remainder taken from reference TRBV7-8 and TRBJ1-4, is GAGVSQSPRYKVAKRGQDVALRCDPISGHVSLFWYQQALGQGPEFLTYFQNEAQLDKSGLPSDRFFAERPEGSVSTLKIQRTQQEDSAVYLCASSAWTGGGEKLFFGSGTQLSVL.

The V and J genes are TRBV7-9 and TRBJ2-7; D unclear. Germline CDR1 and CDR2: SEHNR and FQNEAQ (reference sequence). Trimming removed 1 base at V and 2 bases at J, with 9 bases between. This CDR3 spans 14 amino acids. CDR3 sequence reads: CASSLDGQTYEQYF. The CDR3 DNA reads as TGTGCCAGCAGCTTAGACGGGCAAACCTACGAGCAGTACTTC.